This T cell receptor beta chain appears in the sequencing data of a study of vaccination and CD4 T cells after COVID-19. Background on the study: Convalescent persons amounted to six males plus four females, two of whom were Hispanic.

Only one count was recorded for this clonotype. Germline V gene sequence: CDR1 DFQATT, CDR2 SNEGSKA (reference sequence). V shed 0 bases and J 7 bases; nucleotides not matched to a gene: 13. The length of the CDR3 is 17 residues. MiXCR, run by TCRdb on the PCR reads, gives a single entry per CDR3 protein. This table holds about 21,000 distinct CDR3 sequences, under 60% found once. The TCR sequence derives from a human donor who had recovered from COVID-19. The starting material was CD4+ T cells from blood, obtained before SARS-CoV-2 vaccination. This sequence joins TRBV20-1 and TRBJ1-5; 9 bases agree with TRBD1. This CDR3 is CSARDSKGTGYDQPQHF. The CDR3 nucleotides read TGCAGTGCTAGAGATTCTAAGGGGACAGGGTACGACCAGCCCCAGCATTTT.